This T cell receptor beta chain was profiled in a study of T-cell reconstitution after alpha-beta-depleted transplantation in children. Notes on the study in general: Once a year had passed after transplant, T-cell counts and diversity came mostly from newly produced T cells. Reports say that about two months after transplant, the alpha-beta T cells came out of several hundred graft clones that had expanded. In some patients, recipient T cells and intrathymic progenitors surviving conditioning explained high day-60 diversity.

Worth noting for this clonotype: Its antigen remains unidentified.

This CDR3 spans 17 amino acids. V shed 4 bases and J 2 bases; nucleotides not matched to a gene: 8. Germline CDR1 is SGHTA and CDR2 is FQGNSA. Unique molecular identifiers were incorporated when the TCRbeta library was constructed. TCRdb re-called the PCR reads with MiXCR, one entry per CDR3 protein. The repertoire holds 550,000 to 600,000 distinct CDR3 sequences, roughly 24% seen once, with 12% to 15% in the top ten. The material was PBMCs, mostly from graft donor cells, obtained 360 days after TCRalphabeta/CD19-depleted stem cell transplant. The source is a boy younger than two who had a stem cell transplant for acute myeloid leukemia, so the T cells may come from the graft donor. This rearrangement joins TRBV7-2 to TRBJ2-5, with TRBD2 identical over 12 bases. CDR3: CASSSTTSGGSQETQYF. CDR3 nucleotides: TGTGCCAGCAGCTCAACCACTAGCGGGGGGTCTCAAGAGACCCAGTACTTC.